The clone carrying this TCR beta chain was observed a handful of times. The data belong to a study of CD8+ T cells in alopecia areata. Treatment in this sample: oral pan-JAK inhibitor, 5-10 mg twice daily. RNA, once extracted, was reverse transcribed into cDNA for use as the sequencing template. The method was immunoSEQ multiplex PCR; TCRdb's version includes in-frame clones alone and lacks a portion of them. This table holds about 210,000 clones, 50% to 70% found once. The CDR3 has 12 amino acids. Germline assignment: CDR1 SGHTA and CDR2 FQGNSA. Trimming cost V 5 bases and J 8 bases, with 10 bases left between them.

The sample here was CD4+ T cells sorted from blood, taken at week 4, from a patient treated with tofacitinib. This chain links TRBV7-2 with TRBJ2-1; tentatively, D is TRBD1 (5 bases). This receptor was obtained from a human donor with alopecia areata. CDR3 in amino acids: CASSGAGYEQFF. CDR3 bases: TGTGCCAGCAGCGGTGCAGGGTATGAGCAGTTCTTC.